These 23 T cell receptor beta chains came from one sample sequenced in a study of OX40 agonist ivuxolimab in advanced cancers. The protocol was immunoSEQ multiplex PCR, while the TCRdb copy is restricted to in-frame clones and leaves out a portion. The data show over 45,000 clones, 80% to 90% seen once. Sequencing was performed on CD4+ or CD8+ T cells sorted from blood, taken in a trial of the OX40 agonist ivuxolimab. Receptors were obtained from an adult with an advanced solid tumor such as melanoma, head and neck, liver or kidney cancer.

The genes are TRBV9 and TRBJ2-3; 9 nucleotides agree with TRBD2. Germline lookup yields CDR1 SGDLS and CDR2 YYNGEE. The length of the CDR3 is 14 residues. V shed 4 bases and J 2 bases; nucleotides not matched to a gene: 2. The CDR3 protein is CASSPSGTTDTQYF. The CDR3 nucleotides read TGTGCCAGCAGCCCTAGCGGGACCACAGATACGCAGTATTTT.

As for this clone: The CDR3 does not end in the conserved phenylalanine or tryptophan, so this is likely a read error. V is TRBV30 and J is TRBJ2-7; D uncertain. The CDR3 consists of 13 residues. CDR1 and CDR2 (germline): GTSNPN, SVGIG (reference sequence). The germline V and J ends were trimmed by 0 bases and 6 bases, with 12 bases remaining between them. This CDR3 reads CAWSVWLVAEQYL. The CDR3 region has the DNA TGTGCCTGGAGTGTATGGTTAGTAGCCGAGCAGTACCTC.

J is TRBJ2-7 and V is TRBV20-1, with D maybe TRBD2 (5 bases). Germline V gene data show CDR1 as DFQATT and CDR2 as SNEGSKA (reference sequence). V was clipped by 3 bases and J by 5 bases, with 8 bases between them. CDR3 length: 11 residues. The CDR3 DNA reads as TGCAGTGCTAGGCGGGCTAACGAGCAGTACTTC. Protein product: CSARRANEQYF.

This clone came up once. V and J are TRBV9 and TRBJ2-2; 7 nucleotides line up with TRBD1. Germline values: CDR1 SGDLS, CDR2 YYNGEE. The length of the CDR3 is 16 residues. J was trimmed by 4 bases and V by 2 bases; bases with no gene match: 8. CDR3 in amino acids: CASSVRDSPFTGELFF. The CDR3 coding sequence is TGTGCCAGCAGCGTTAGGGACAGTCCCTTCACCGGGGAGCTGTTTTTT. The full variable domain, completed using reference TRBV9 and TRBJ2-2, is DSGVTQTPKHLITATGQRVTLRCSPRSGDLSVYWYQQSLDQGLQFLIQYYNGEERAKGNILERFSAQQFPDLHSELNLSSLELGDSALYFCASSVRDSPFTGELFFGEGSRLTVL.

CDR3 amino acids: CASSSPGSTYEQYF. The DNA of the CDR3 is TGTGCCAGCAGCTCCCCGGGGAGCACCTACGAGCAGTACTTC. This chain joins TRBV5-5 and TRBJ2-7; possibly TRBD2 for D (5 bases). V lost 3 bases, J lost 2 bases, and 12 bases lay in between. Germline CDR1 SGHKS, CDR2 YYEKEE (reference sequence). The CDR3 loop spans 14 amino acids.

The J gene is TRBJ2-3, the V gene TRBV18, with no clear D. CDR3 length equals 13 residues. Per germline, CDR1 KGHSH and CDR2 LQKENI. With 5 bases removed from V and 2 bases from J, the gap between germline ends came to 8 bases. As DNA, the CDR3 is TGTGCCAGCTCAGTCACCAACACAGATACGCAGTATTTT. Its translation: CASSVTNTDTQYF. The whole variable domain, filled in from reference TRBV18 and TRBJ2-3, reads NAGVMQNPRHLVRRRGQEARLRCSPMKGHSHVYWYRQLPEEGLKFMVYLQKENIIDESGMPKERFSAEFPKEGPSILRIQQVVRGDSAAYFCASSVTNTDTQYFGPGTRLTVL.

The chain carries TRBV5-4 and TRBJ2-7; 8 bases match TRBD2. CDR3 length: 14 amino acids. V shed 8 bases and J 5 bases; nucleotides not matched to a gene: 12. Germline CDR1 reads SGHNT; CDR2 reads YYREEE (reference sequence). The CDR3 spells CASRPSGGAHEQYF. The DNA of the CDR3 is TGTGCCAGTCGTCCCTCGGGGGGGGCCCACGAGCAGTACTTC.

The chain has TRBV7-8 and TRBJ1-5, with D tentatively TRBD1 (5 bases). This CDR3 comprises 15 residues. Germline-derived CDR1 and CDR2 are SGHVS and FQNEAQ. Trimming took off 6 bases at V and 2 bases at J, with 14 bases between the two ends. The CDR3 region is CASSPYGGGNQPQHF. The CDR3 bases are TGTGCCAGCAGTCCCTACGGGGGGGGCAATCAGCCCCAGCATTTT.

The chain employs TRBV25-1 and TRBJ2-3; no clear D gene. Germline V CDR1 and CDR2: MGHDK, SYGVNS. V gave up 2 bases and J gave up 3 bases, with 15 bases separating them. The CDR3 is 16 residues long. The CDR3 DNA follows: TGTGCCAGCAGTGAAACCGGAAGGGTAGTGACAGATACGCAGTATTTT. Amino acid sequence: CASSETGRVVTDTQYF.

With respect to this clone: The same CDR3 arises from other DNA sequences in this sample as well. The V gene is TRBV27, the J gene TRBJ2-7; tentative D call: TRBD1 (6 bases). V lost 3 bases to trimming and J lost 0 bases, with 9 bases between them. Germline V gene data show CDR1 as MNHEY and CDR2 as SMNVEV (reference sequence). The CDR3 spans 14 residues. The CDR3 here is CASSFQGSSYEQYF. CDR3 sequence (DNA): TGTGCCAGCAGTTTCCAGGGGAGCTCCTACGAGCAGTACTTC.

V gene TRBV29-1 combines with J gene TRBJ1-1; D may be TRBD1 (6 bases). V lost 7 bases to trimming and J lost 5 bases, with 20 bases between them. The germline V gene has CDR1 SQVTM and CDR2 ANQGSEA. The CDR3 consists of 14 residues. This CDR3 is CSAKVGGSSTEAFF. The CDR3 DNA reads TGCAGCGCGAAAGTCGGGGGCTCGAGTACTGAAGCTTTCTTT.

The chain carries TRBV7-6 and TRBJ2-2, with a possible D match to TRBD2 (6 bases). CDR3 length equals 13 residues. Trimming took off 8 bases at V and 1 base at J, with 8 bases between the two ends. Germline-derived CDR1 and CDR2 are SGHVS and FNYEAQ. The CDR3 bases are TGTGCCAGCGCGGAGGGGAACACCGGGGAGCTGTTTTTT. It codes for CASAEGNTGELFF.

The rearrangement uses TRBV2 and TRBJ1-4; unclear D gene. Per the germline V gene, CDR1 is SNHLY and CDR2 is FYNNEI. This CDR3 has 15 residues. The germline V and J ends were trimmed by 3 bases and 3 bases, with 11 bases remaining between them. CDR3 protein: CASSEEGRSNEKLFF. The CDR3 DNA sequence: TGTGCCAGCAGTGAGGAGGGCAGGTCTAATGAAAAACTGTTTTTT.

The chain joins TRBV9 to TRBJ2-7, with 8 bases aligning to TRBD1. This CDR3 has 15 amino acids. V lost 0 bases, J lost 1 base, and 3 bases stayed unmatched. CDR1 and CDR2 from the germline V gene are SGDLS and YYNGEE. This CDR3 is CASSVGRGLSYEQYF. CDR3 sequence (DNA): TGTGCCAGCAGCGTAGGCAGGGGGCTATCCTACGAGCAGTACTTC. Filled out from reference TRBV9 and TRBJ2-7, the complete variable domain reads DSGVTQTPKHLITATGQRVTLRCSPRSGDLSVYWYQQSLDQGLQFLIQYYNGEERAKGNILERFSAQQFPDLHSELNLSSLELGDSALYFCASSVGRGLSYEQYFGPGTRLTVT.

This chain's CDR3 is CASSLIFGTGVIQPQHF. CDR3 sequence (DNA): TGTGCCAGCAGTTTAATCTTCGGGACAGGGGTGATTCAGCCCCAGCATTTT. The chain is built from TRBV27 and TRBJ1-5; 10 nucleotides line up with TRBD1. Trimming took 2 bases from V and 6 from J; bases not matched to a gene: 10. The CDR3 sequence is 17 residues long. The germline CDR1 and CDR2 sequences are MNHEY and SMNVEV (reference sequence).

CDR3 protein: CASSQLDSGELFF. Written as DNA, the CDR3 is TGTGCCAGCAGCCAACTGGATTCCGGGGAGCTGTTTTTT. V gene TRBV21-1 combines with J gene TRBJ2-2. TRBV21-1 is reported as a pseudogene. CDR3 size: 13 residues.

The gene calls are TRBV7-9 and TRBJ2-7, with D possibly matching TRBD1 (6 bases). This CDR3 contains 14 residues. Trimming took 3 bases from V and 0 from J, leaving 9 bases between them. The germline V gene has CDR1 SEHNR and CDR2 FQNEAQ (reference sequence). The CDR3 protein is CASSFRDNSYEQYF. In nucleotides, the CDR3 is TGTGCCAGCAGCTTCCGGGACAACTCCTACGAGCAGTACTTC.

This clone was counted between two and nine times. V is TRBV5-4 and J is TRBJ1-1; D is possibly TRBD1 (6 bases). Germline CDR1 reads SGHNT; CDR2 reads YYREEE (reference sequence). V lost 0 bases and J lost 8, with 11 bases in between. This CDR3 spans 13 amino acids. CDR3 bases: TGTGCCAGCAGCTTGGTGCCGGGGGGCGAAGCTTTCTTT. This encodes CASSLVPGGEAFF.

CDR3 region: CASNAGTGSYEQYF. The CDR3 DNA is TGTGCCAGCAACGCCGGGACTGGCTCCTACGAGCAGTACTTC. The rearrangement links TRBV7-6 to TRBJ2-7, with D perhaps TRBD2 (6 bases). Germline assignment: CDR1 SGHVS and CDR2 FNYEAQ. With 7 bases removed from V and 0 bases from J, the gap between germline ends came to 13 bases. The CDR3 runs to 14 residues. The complete variable domain, with remaining parts taken from reference TRBV7-6 and TRBJ2-7, reads GAGVSQSPRYKVTKRGQDVALRCDPISGHVSLYWYRQALGQGPEFLTYFNYEAQQDKSGLPNDRFSAERPEGSISTLTIQRTEQRDSAMYRCASNAGTGSYEQYFGPGTRLTVT.

The chain recombines TRBV15 with TRBJ2-3; 8 bases line up with TRBD2. The V gene's germline CDR1 is LNHNV and CDR2 YYDKDF (reference sequence). Losses at the gene ends were 5 bases for V and 4 bases for J; bases not matched to a gene: 11. CDR3 length equals 16 residues. CDR3 loop: CATSHHLAGGPDTQYF. CDR3 nucleotides: TGTGCCACCAGCCACCATCTAGCGGGTGGGCCAGATACGCAGTATTTT.

The chain recombines TRBV7-6 with TRBJ1-5; weak D call: TRBD1 (5 bases). V lost 5 bases, J lost 4 bases, and 21 bases lay in between. This CDR3 is 17 amino acids long. In germline, CDR1 is SGHVS, CDR2 FNYEAQ. The DNA of the CDR3 is TGTGCCAGCAGCATCGACCCAGGGACTCTAGCAAATCAGCCCCAGCATTTT. This gives the protein CASSIDPGTLANQPQHF.

The rearrangement uses TRBV6-1 and TRBJ2-3; no firm D call. Germline values: CDR1 MNHNS, CDR2 SASEGT. The CDR3 extends over 12 amino acids. The V end was cut by 2 bases, the J end by 6 bases, with 6 bases between. The CDR3 DNA follows: TGTGCCAGCAGTGAAACGGCGGATACGCAGTATTTT. Its translation: CASSETADTQYF.

The chain has TRBV5-5 and TRBJ1-1, with TRBD1 identical over 8 bases. CDR1 and CDR2 (germline): SGHKS, YYEKEE (reference sequence). CDR3 size: 13 residues. V gave up 3 bases and J gave up 5 bases; unmatched junction bases: 3. CDR3 in DNA: TGTGCCAGCAGCTGGGGACAGGTAACTGAAGCTTTCTTT. Encoded protein: CASSWGQVTEAFF.